One and the same sample provided the 22 T cell receptor beta chains below, sequenced in a study of T-cell reconstitution after alpha-beta-depleted transplantation in children. During its preparation, the TCRbeta library received unique molecular identifiers. TCRdb re-called the PCR reads through MiXCR, storing one row per CDR3 protein. Found here are hundreds of thousands of distinct CDR3 sequences, under 15% of them singletons; the top ten hold about 6%. The sample in question was PBMCs from the stem cell graft donor, obtained from the stem cell graft. The origin of the receptors is a human donor who donated a stem cell graft to a child with combined immunodeficiency.

This clonotype appeared many times. The chain has TRBV29-1 and TRBJ2-1; tentatively, D is TRBD2 (5 bases). The length of the CDR3 is 13 residues. The V gene's germline CDR1 is SQVTM and CDR2 ANQGSEA. V gave up 7 bases and J gave up 5 bases, with 15 bases separating them. The CDR3 bases are TGCAGCGCTGACGGCGGGCGAAACAATGAGCAGTTCTTC. Encoded protein: CSADGGRNNEQFF.

This clonotype was seen more than once but under ten times. The chain has TRBV6-1 and TRBJ1-1; possibly TRBD1 for D (6 bases). Germline V gene sequence: CDR1 MNHNS, CDR2 SASEGT. The CDR3 is 13 amino acids. Between the trimmed V and J ends, which lost 6 bases and 5 bases, there was a span of 13 bases. Here the CDR3 DNA reads TGTGCCAGCAGCCCAAGGGGGAGAACTGAAGCTTTCTTT. It encodes CASSPRGRTEAFF.

This clonotype has more than one count but fewer than ten. This sequence joins TRBV6-2 or TRBV6-3 and TRBJ1-1, with D uncertain. The CDR3 covers 13 residues. The germline V gene has CDR1 MNHEY and CDR2 SVGEGT. The CDR3 bases are TGTGGCCCCTCGGGGTCCTTGAACACTGAAGCTTTCTTT. Protein product: CGPSGSLNTEAFF.

This clonotype was detected many times. This sequence joins TRBV29-1 and TRBJ1-1; no definite D call. This CDR3 is 13 amino acids long. Germline-derived CDR1 and CDR2 are SQVTM and ANQGSEA. Trimming stripped 4 bases from V and 3 bases from J, with 12 bases between. CDR3 residues: CSVVDERDTEAFF. CDR3 sequence (DNA): TGCAGCGTTGTCGACGAGAGGGACACTGAAGCTTTCTTT.

The rearrangement links TRBV5-6 to TRBJ2-1; 11 positions match TRBD2. The CDR3 spans 16 residues. The germline CDR1 and CDR2 sequences are SGHDT and YYEEEE. The trim removed 1 base at V and 7 bases at J, leaving 7 bases unmatched. DNA for the CDR3: TGTGCCAGCAGCTTGTGGGCTAGCGGGGGGCGGAATGAGCAGTTCTTC. It specifies CASSLWASGGRNEQFF.

This clonotype was seen a handful of times. The chain employs TRBV12-3 or TRBV12-4 and TRBJ2-3, with D perhaps TRBD2 (6 bases). Trimming stripped 7 bases from V and 1 base from J, with 9 bases between. The CDR3 consists of 13 residues. In nucleotides, the CDR3 is TGTGCCAGCACTAGCGCGGGCACAGATACGCAGTATTTT. The encoded protein is CASTSAGTDTQYF.

This clonotype has ten or more counts. The V and J genes are TRBV4-2 and TRBJ2-1; D possibly matches TRBD1 or TRBD2 (5 bases each). Germline CDR1 is LGHNA and CDR2 is YNFKEQ. The CDR3 length is 15 residues. Trimming pared 0 bases from V and 6 bases from J, leaving 12 bases between. CDR3 DNA sequence: TGTGCCAGCAGCCAAGAATTTGGGGGTGTCAATGAGCAGTTCTTC. This gives the protein CASSQEFGGVNEQFF.

This chain uses TRBV7-3 with TRBJ2-2; D possibly corresponds to TRBD2 (5 bases). Trimming removed 2 bases at V and 8 bases at J, with 18 bases between. The CDR3 is 16 residues long. In germline, CDR1 is SGHTA, CDR2 FQGTGA. CDR3 loop: CASSLLWTQNPGELFF. DNA for the CDR3: TGTGCCAGCAGCTTATTGTGGACTCAAAACCCGGGGGAGCTGTTTTTT.

The sample holds many counts of this clonotype. The rearrangement links TRBV19 to TRBJ2-7; unclear D gene. Germline loops: CDR1 LNHDA, CDR2 SQIVND (reference sequence). With 9 bases removed from V and 3 bases from J, the gap between germline ends came to 15 bases. The CDR3 sequence is 13 residues long. The DNA for the CDR3 is TGTGCCAGCAGCACCGGACGGAGCTACGAGCAGTACTTC. It specifies CASSTGRSYEQYF. The whole variable domain, remainder taken from reference TRBV19 and TRBJ2-7, is DGGITQSPKYLFRKEGQNVTLSCEQNLNHDAMYWYRQDPGQGLRLIYYSQIVNDFQKGDIAEGYSVSREKKESFPLTVTSAQKNPTAFYLCASSTGRSYEQYFGPGTRLTVT.

This clonotype was seen more than once but under ten times. The chain couples TRBV2 to TRBJ2-7, with D hard to call. Trimming took 2 bases from V and 4 from J, leaving 3 bases between them. There are 11 residues in the CDR3. Germline V gene sequence: CDR1 SNHLY, CDR2 FYNNEI. The CDR3 here is CASSEMYEQYF. The CDR3 bases are TGTGCCAGCAGTGAAATGTACGAGCAGTACTTC. Full variable domain (outside the CDR3, taken from reference TRBV2 and TRBJ2-7): EPEVTQTPSHQVTQMGQEVILRCVPISNHLYFYWYRQILGQKVEFLVSFYNNEISEKSEIFDDQFSVERPDGSNFTLKIRSTKLEDSAMYFCASSEMYEQYFGPGTRLTVT.

This chain uses TRBV7-2 with TRBJ1-2; D ambiguous. Trimming stripped 5 bases from V and 5 bases from J, with 15 bases between. The CDR3 length is 14 residues. Germline CDR1 reads SGHTA; CDR2 reads FQGNSA. CDR3 in amino acids: CASSPLGREYGYTF. CDR3 sequence (DNA): TGTGCCAGCAGCCCACTAGGCCGAGAATATGGCTACACCTTC.

About this clonotype itself: A single base separates this from a much larger clone, so it may be a read error. The CDR3 end shows no conserved phenylalanine or tryptophan, and so a read error is likely. This sequence joins TRBV9 and TRBJ1-3; D is ambiguous. CDR1 and CDR2 (germline): SGDLS, YYNGEE. The CDR3 loop spans 16 amino acids. Between the trimmed V and J ends, which lost 0 bases and 0 bases, there was a span of 10 bases. CDR3 sequence reads: CASSVGSGFSGNTIYY. CDR3 DNA sequence: TGTGCCAGCAGCGTAGGGTCAGGTTTCTCTGGAAACACCATATATTAT.

This clonotype was counted at least ten times. This chain links TRBV11-3 with TRBJ2-1, with D tentatively TRBD1 or TRBD2 (5 bases each). The germline V and J ends were trimmed by 1 base and 13 bases, with 8 bases remaining between them. Germline CDR1 reads SGHNT; CDR2 reads YENEEA. The CDR3 loop spans 11 amino acids. The CDR3 DNA is TGTGCCAGCAGCTTAGGACGGGGCCAGTTCTTC. This encodes CASSLGRGQFF.

This clonotype showed up just a few times. This CDR3 is CASSPPETSGGVGETQYF. The CDR3 DNA reads as TGTGCCAGCAGCCCGCCCGAGACTAGCGGGGGGGTTGGAGAGACCCAGTACTTC. V gene TRBV4-2 combines with J gene TRBJ2-5; 14 nucleotides match TRBD2. Germline CDR1 is LGHNA and CDR2 is YNFKEQ. This CDR3 is 18 amino acids long. The V gene end was trimmed by 4 bases and the J gene end by 4 bases; junction bases not matched to a gene: 11.

In this sample, this clonotype turned up a few times. This chain links TRBV10-3 with TRBJ2-1; D is undetermined. The germline gives CDR1 ENHRY, CDR2 SYGVKD. The V gene lost 0 bases and the J gene lost 1 base, with 10 bases spanning the gap. The CDR3 is 16 amino acids. CDR3 in DNA: TGTGCCATCAGTGAGTCTGGGGAAACTTCCTACAATGAGCAGTTCTTC. Translated, it gives CAISESGETSYNEQFF.

This clonotype was recorded a few times. The chain is built from TRBV20-1 and TRBJ1-5, with 10 bases matching TRBD1. With V trimmed by 6 bases and J by 3 bases, 8 bases remained unmatched. From germline, CDR1 is DFQATT and CDR2 SNEGSKA (reference sequence). The CDR3 loop spans 15 amino acids. The CDR3 sequence is CSARQGANLNQPQHF. Written as DNA, the CDR3 is TGCAGTGCCAGACAGGGGGCGAATCTCAATCAGCCCCAGCATTTT.

The chain carries TRBV4-3 and TRBJ2-1; perhaps TRBD2 as D (6 bases). Germline values: CDR1 LGHNA, CDR2 YSLEER. This CDR3 contains 13 residues. V lost 6 bases to trimming and J lost 9 bases, with 15 bases between them. The CDR3 sequence is CASSPPRRGEQFF. The CDR3 DNA sequence: TGCGCCAGCAGTCCCCCACGGCGGGGTGAGCAGTTCTTC.

The chain links TRBV5-1 to TRBJ2-7; 7 positions match TRBD2. V shed 0 bases, J shed 0 bases, and the junction held 6 bases outside the gene matches. This CDR3 comprises 16 residues. Germline CDR1 and CDR2: SGHRS and YFSETQ. The CDR3 region is CASSLDSSGYSYEQYF. In nucleotides, the CDR3 is TGCGCCAGCAGCTTGGACTCTAGCGGATACTCCTACGAGCAGTACTTC.

This clonotype has just a few counts. The chain uses TRBV2 and TRBJ2-1, with 8 bases aligning to TRBD1. Germline CDR1 SNHLY, CDR2 FYNNEI. The CDR3 length is 15 residues. The junction had 7 bases not matched to a gene; V was cut back by 1 base and J by 8 bases. CDR3 region: CASSEGTGYVDEQFF. CDR3 bases: TGTGCCAGCAGTGAAGGGACAGGGTATGTCGATGAGCAGTTCTTC.

The chain couples TRBV9 to TRBJ2-5; D unclear. The CDR3 extends over 14 amino acids. The V and J ends lost 4 bases and 1 base respectively, with 11 bases between them. Looked up from germline, CDR1 is SGDLS and CDR2 is YYNGEE. The CDR3 nucleotides are TGTGCCAGCAGCTCCCACCCCTTCCAAGAGACCCAGTACTTC. Its translation is CASSSHPFQETQYF.

This clonotype showed up just a few times. This chain joins TRBV4-3 and TRBJ2-3; D call uncertain. CDR1 LGHNA and CDR2 YSLEER come from the germline V gene. The CDR3 has 14 amino acids. V was pared by 1 base and J by 5 bases, with 10 bases between. CDR3 region: CASSQGITLDTQYF. The CDR3, as DNA: TGCGCCAGCAGCCAAGGTATCACGCTAGATACGCAGTATTTT.

This clonotype was seen at least ten times. This rearrangement joins TRBV29-1 to TRBJ2-5; D is unclear. CDR1 is SQVTM and CDR2 is ANQGSEA in the germline V gene. Deletions cut 3 bases from V and 0 bases from J, with 11 bases between. The CDR3 runs 14 residues. Written as DNA, the CDR3 is TGCAGCGTTGATACGGGTGACTACCAAGAGACCCAGTACTTC. This gives the protein CSVDTGDYQETQYF.